These 17 T cell receptor beta chains originate from one sample sequenced in a study of regulatory dendritic cells for organ transplantation. Sequenced by immunoSEQ multiplex PCR; TCRdb stores in-frame clones only, minus some. The table includes some 11,000 clones, roughly three quarters detected once. No antigen is known for these receptors. Sorted subsets were CFSE-labeled and cultured roughly 5 days with allogeneic dendritic cells. Sequenced material: naive CD8+ T cells from blood cultured with regulatory dendritic cells. Regarding subset: CD45RA+ naive T cells. The receptors derive from a human donor in good health.

The chain is built from TRBV5-6 and TRBJ2-2; 9 positions match TRBD1. Unmatched junction bases numbered 7, after V lost 1 base and J lost 0 bases. This CDR3 has 18 residues. In germline, CDR1 is SGHDT, CDR2 YYEEEE. DNA of the CDR3: TGTGCCAGCAGCTTGATGAACAGGGGGCTACCGAACACCGGGGAGCTGTTTTTT. It encodes CASSLMNRGLPNTGELFF.

The count of this clone is one. The chain couples TRBV7-9 to TRBJ2-3; TRBD2 matches 9 bases. The CDR3 totals 16 residues. Trimming at V came to 3 bases and at J to 0 bases, leaving 4 bases not matched to a gene. Germline V CDR1 and CDR2: SEHNR, FQNEAQ (reference sequence). CDR3 in amino acids: CASSFWTSASTDTQYF. CDR3 bases: TGTGCCAGCAGCTTCTGGACTAGCGCTAGCACAGATACGCAGTATTTT.

Relative to its sample, this clone is medium-sized. V gene TRBV2 combines with J gene TRBJ1-6, with a possible D match to TRBD1 (5 bases). Trimming stripped 3 bases from V and 2 bases from J, with 11 bases between. CDR1 is SNHLY, CDR2 FYNNEI, per germline. The CDR3 runs to 16 residues. The CDR3 sequence: CASSERSDTYNSPLHF. The CDR3 DNA is TGTGCCAGCAGTGAGAGGTCGGACACCTATAATTCACCCCTCCACTTT.

This chain connects TRBV5-4 to TRBJ2-1; 8 positions match TRBD2. After removal of 2 bases from V and 8 bases from J, the junction contained 6 bases not matched to a gene. The germline V gene has CDR1 SGHNT and CDR2 YYREEE (reference sequence). The CDR3 extends over 14 amino acids. CDR3 sequence reads: CASSFGRGADEQFF. As DNA, the CDR3 is TGTGCCAGCAGCTTCGGGCGGGGGGCCGATGAGCAGTTCTTC.

The chain has TRBV10-3 and TRBJ2-3; 7 bases fit TRBD2. There are 19 residues in the CDR3. Trimming cost V 6 bases and J 0 bases; bases outside gene matches: 18. Germline V gene sequence: CDR1 ENHRY, CDR2 SYGVKD. CDR3 amino acids: CAIRVLQRGKSPSTDTQYF. The CDR3 bases are TGTGCCATCAGGGTCCTGCAGCGGGGAAAGTCTCCTAGCACAGATACGCAGTATTTT.

The V and J genes are TRBV5-1 and TRBJ1-1; D remains ambiguous. Trimming stripped 1 base from V and 7 bases from J, with 11 bases between. This CDR3 has 13 amino acids. Looked up from germline, CDR1 is SGHRS and CDR2 is YFSETQ. CDR3 coding DNA: TGCGCCAGCAGCTTGATCTTGTCAGGTGAAGCTTTCTTT. Its translation: CASSLILSGEAFF. Together with reference TRBV5-1 and TRBJ1-1, the CDR3 gives the full variable domain: KAGVTQTPRYLIKTRGQQVTLSCSPISGHRSVSWYQQTPGQGLQFLFEYFSETQRNKGNFPGRFSGRQFSNSRSEMNVSTLELGDSALYLCASSLILSGEAFFGQGTRLTVV.

This clone appeared a few times. As DNA, the CDR3 is TGTGCCAGCAGCCTTGGACAGGGCAATGGCTACACCTTC. It is translated as CASSLGQGNGYTF. The chain couples TRBV7-9 to TRBJ1-2; TRBD1 matches at 8 bases. V shed 5 bases, J shed 6 bases, and the junction held 5 bases outside the gene matches. The V gene's germline CDR1 is SEHNR and CDR2 FQNEAQ (reference sequence). This CDR3 contains 13 residues. Supplemented by reference TRBV7-9 and TRBJ1-2, the full variable domain reads DTGVSQNPRHKITKRGQNVTFRCDPISEHNRLYWYRQTLGQGPEFLTYFQNEAQLEKSRLLSDRFSAERPKGSFSTLEIQRTEQGDSAMYLCASSLGQGNGYTFGSGTRLTVV.

This clone has a single count. V gene TRBV11-2 combines with J gene TRBJ1-2; D not certain. V dropped 3 bases and J dropped 8 bases, with 13 bases sitting between them. The CDR3 sequence is 13 residues long. The V gene's germline CDR1 is SGHAT and CDR2 FQNNGV. The CDR3 reads CASSLEALKGYTF. The CDR3 DNA reads as TGTGCCAGCAGCTTGGAGGCCCTCAAAGGCTACACCTTC.

This sequence joins TRBV9 and TRBJ2-2; 9 bases are shared with TRBD2. V lost 3 bases to trimming and J lost 5 bases; unmatched junction nucleotides: 11. Germline V CDR1 and CDR2: SGDLS, YYNGEE. The CDR3 is 17 residues long. The CDR3 bases are TGTGCCAGCAGCGGCCCAGGGGCGGGGGGGCCTACCGGGGAGCTGTTTTTT. Protein: CASSGPGAGGPTGELFF.

The gene calls are TRBV5-6 and TRBJ1-3; 10 bases map to TRBD1. V lost 4 bases, J lost 4 bases, and 8 bases stayed unmatched. The germline V gene encodes CDR1 SGHDT and CDR2 YYEEEE. This CDR3 region has 16 residues. The CDR3 region is CASSPGTGVVGNTIYF. The CDR3 nucleotides read TGTGCCAGCAGCCCCGGGACAGGGGTAGTGGGAAACACCATATATTTT.

This sequence joins TRBV11-2 and TRBJ2-7; possibly TRBD2 for D (5 bases). Deletions cut 3 bases from V and 3 bases from J, with 15 bases between. Germline V gene data show CDR1 as SGHAT and CDR2 as FQNNGV. The length of the CDR3 is 15 residues. The CDR3 spells CASSLDRTGNYEQYF. The CDR3 bases are TGTGCCAGCAGCTTGGATCGGACGGGGAACTACGAGCAGTACTTC.

The chain has TRBV14 and TRBJ2-3; D perhaps matches TRBD2 (7 bases). V was clipped by 8 bases and J by 4 bases, with 16 bases between them. Germline CDR1 SGHDN, CDR2 FVKESK. The CDR3 totals 14 residues. The CDR3 loop is CASALGGAADTQYF. The CDR3 region has the DNA TGTGCCAGCGCGCTGGGGGGGGCTGCAGATACGCAGTATTTT.

V is TRBV5-5 and J is TRBJ2-2; 7 bases agree with TRBD1. The length of the CDR3 is 15 residues. The V segment lost 2 bases and the J segment 0 bases; nucleotides outside the gene matches: 1. CDR1 and CDR2 from the germline V gene are SGHKS and YYEKEE (reference sequence). CDR3 residues: CASSFTGANTGELFF. In nucleotides, the CDR3 is TGTGCCAGCAGCTTTACAGGGGCGAACACCGGGGAGCTGTTTTTT.

This chain joins TRBV9 and TRBJ1-3, with 7 bases lining up with TRBD1. The V gene's germline CDR1 is SGDLS and CDR2 YYNGEE. The CDR3 has 16 residues. V dropped 4 bases and J dropped 0; count of bases not matched to a gene: 7. The CDR3 coding sequence is TGTGCCAGCAGCCCCTTCACAGGGGCCTCTGGAAACACCATATATTTT. It yields the protein CASSPFTGASGNTIYF.

This clone has more than one count but fewer than ten. The V and J genes are TRBV29-1 and TRBJ1-4; D possibly corresponds to TRBD1 (6 bases). Germline assignment: CDR1 SQVTM and CDR2 ANQGSEA. CDR3 length: 15 amino acids. The V end lost 7 bases, the J end lost 3 bases, and 18 bases lay between the germline ends. The CDR3 sequence: CSARTVQGPNEKLFF. CDR3 DNA: TGCAGCGCCAGGACAGTCCAGGGACCTAATGAAAAACTGTTTTTT.

This chain joins TRBV5-1 and TRBJ2-2; 11 bases are shared with TRBD1. CDR1 is SGHRS, CDR2 YFSETQ, per germline. The V gene end was trimmed by 2 bases and the J gene end by 5 bases; junction bases not matched to a gene: 5. There are 16 residues in the CDR3. The CDR3 here is CASSFGQGARTGELFF. For the CDR3, the DNA is TGCGCCAGCAGCTTTGGACAGGGGGCGCGGACCGGGGAGCTGTTTTTT.

The chain is built from TRBV27 and TRBJ2-7; TRBD2 aligns across 11 bases. V lost 9 bases and J lost 2; bases outside the gene matches: 3. Germline values: CDR1 MNHEY, CDR2 SMNVEV (reference sequence). The length of the CDR3 is 13 residues. DNA of the CDR3: TGTGCCAGTGGGACTAGCGGCCCCTACGAGCAGTACTTC. It codes for CASGTSGPYEQYF.